This T cell receptor (beta chain) stems from a study of tumor-infiltrating lymphocytes in primary liver carcinoma. Study-wide background: The tumors ranged from 4.2 to 10 cm across and fell within stage T1-T3 N0M0.

Study conclusions and caveats: The study found only about 7-25% of top clones in all five tumor regions.

Germline V gene data show CDR1 as MGHDK and CDR2 as SYGVNS. This CDR3 is 14 amino acids long. With a constant-region primer, TCR beta cDNA was made from about 0.55 ug of total RNA. A slightly modified ARM-PCR protocol with three nested multiplex PCR rounds produced these TCR beta libraries. Both of the initial two PCR rounds ran for 10 cycles and employed TRBV1-TRBV30 forward primers alongside a C-beta reverse primer. TCRdb recomputed calls from the multiplex PCR reads with MiXCR, one row per CDR3 protein. Of some 21,000 distinct CDR3 sequences listed, about three quarters are singletons. Comment on this clonotype: The antigen remains unidentified. At one end, the junction sequence differs from germline, possibly due to a read error.

Unsorted bulk tissue of roughly 19-30 mg yielded co-extracted RNA and DNA. This sequence originates from a woman younger than 45 with primary liver carcinoma and hepatitis B virus infection. The specimen sequenced was liver tumor tissue from sampling region 1. The sample's subset: tumor region T1, superior pole. This chain uses TRBV25-1 with TRBJ1-2, with D hard to call. Here the CDR3 reads CASSEAVRNYGYTF. As DNA, the CDR3 is TGTGCCAGTAGTGAAGCCGTCAGAAACTATGGCTACACCTTC.